This T cell receptor (beta chain) was sequenced in a study of shared clonotypes between healthy human individuals. A note on this clone: Its antigen is undetermined.

Study-wide results and limits: Clonotype sharing among donors was thought likely to change with sequencing depth.

The method was immunoSEQ multiplex PCR; TCRdb's version includes in-frame clones alone and lacks a portion of them. Of under 600,000 clones listed, 70% to 80% are singletons. Germline CDR1 is SGHRS and CDR2 is YFSETQ. This CDR3 is 16 amino acids long. Losses at the gene ends were 0 bases for V and 7 bases for J; bases not matched to a gene: 9. Sample: PBMCs. The rearrangement uses TRBV5-1 and TRBJ2-3; 9 bases agree with TRBD2. This clonotype originated in a woman aged 40 to 49 in good health. Some clones in this sample may be carry-over from other donors' samples. Here the CDR3 DNA reads TGCGCCAGCAGCTTGGGAGTTAGCGGGAGCGGAAATACGCAGTATTTT. Translating it yields CASSLGVSGSGNTQYF. Full variable domain (missing parts from reference TRBV5-1 and TRBJ2-3): KAGVTQTPRYLIKTRGQQVTLSCSPISGHRSVSWYQQTPGQGLQFLFEYFSETQRNKGNFPGRFSGRQFSNSRSEMNVSTLELGDSALYLCASSLGVSGSGNTQYFGPGTRLTVL.